This T cell receptor (beta chain) was documented in a study of response to subunit inactivated influenza vaccine. Study-level results: The authors suggested that every seasonal influenza vaccination recruits few new T cells.

This clonotype was recorded a few times. Antigen unknown. TCRdb passed the RT-PCR reads through MiXCR, listing each CDR3 protein once. Of 300,000 to 350,000 distinct CDR3 sequences listed, roughly 22% were seen once; the top ten hold about a tenth. CDR3 length: 15 residues. V was clipped by 3 bases and J by 5 bases, with 13 bases between them. CDR1 is MDHEN and CDR2 is SYDVKM in the germline V gene. This chain joins TRBV28 and TRBJ2-2; tentatively, D is TRBD2 (7 bases). Here the sequenced sample was PBMCs from blood, taken less than 22 months after vaccination. This TCR was recovered from a man between 50 and 75 years old who received an inactivated influenza vaccine. The CDR3 protein is CASSFLGGRTGELFF. The CDR3 DNA is TGTGCCAGCAGTTTTCTCGGGGGGCGGACCGGGGAGCTGTTTTTT.